These 28 T cell receptor beta chains were sequenced from one sample in a study of monozygotic twins with inflammatory bowel disease. TCRdb reprocessed the 5' RACE reads and reports one entry per CDR3 protein, with no DNA. This table lists more than 350,000 distinct CDR3 sequences. Material: blood. The source of these receptors is a human donor with ulcerative colitis or Crohn's disease, or a healthy co-twin of an affected twin (not recorded which).

The V and J genes are TRBV20-1 and TRBJ2-5; TCRdb names TRBD2, which stays unverified in the absence of DNA. In germline, CDR1 is DFQATT, CDR2 SNEGSKA (reference sequence). The CDR3 is made up of 18 amino acids. This chain's CDR3 is CSARGGLAGQGPQETQYF.

CDR3 region: CAINSPLDDEQYF. The gene calls are TRBV10-3 and TRBJ2-7; TCRdb reports TRBD1, a call that lacks DNA to check it against. CDR3 length: 13 amino acids. Germline V lookup: CDR1 ENHRY, CDR2 SYGVKD.

This rearrangement joins TRBV3-1 to TRBJ2-7; TCRdb picks TRBD2, but there is no DNA to check that call. The CDR3 has 14 amino acids. Germline-derived CDR1 and CDR2 are LGHDT and YNNKEL (reference sequence). The CDR3 region is CASSSREVFGEQYF.

CDR3 region: CASSPVGLARLNRDTQYF. The V call is TRBV6-5, the J call TRBJ2-3; TCRdb names TRBD2, which stays unverified in the absence of DNA. Germline CDR1 and CDR2: MNHEY and SVGAGI. The CDR3 contains 18 residues.

The rearrangement joins TRBV28 to TRBJ2-7; TCRdb's D call, TRBD2, is unchecked because there is no DNA. Germline assignment: CDR1 MDHEN and CDR2 SYDVKM. This CDR3 has 16 amino acids. The CDR3 reads CASSFMGGAGVREQYF.

The CDR3 here is CASSEADGRVSEAFF. V usage is TRBV6-1 and J usage is TRBJ1-1. The CDR3 totals 15 residues. Germline V gene lookup returns CDR1 MNHNS and CDR2 SASEGT.

The V and J genes are TRBV12-3 or TRBV12-4 and TRBJ1-2; the D call from TCRdb, TRBD1, cannot be confirmed without DNA. The CDR3 covers 17 residues. The CDR3 region is CASSLGTGGDWDYGYTF.

The chain recombines TRBV20-1 with TRBJ1-2; checking the TCRdb D call of TRBD1 is not possible without DNA. Germline V CDR1 and CDR2: DFQATT, SNEGSKA (reference sequence). The CDR3 spans 18 residues. CDR3 in amino acids: CSAIYRVNSRLTRDGYTF.

The chain couples TRBV6-2 or TRBV6-3 to TRBJ2-1; without DNA, the TCRdb call of TRBD1 cannot be checked. Germline CDR1 is MNHEY and CDR2 is SVGEGT. The CDR3 has 15 residues. The chain's CDR3 is CASSYPPTGRNEQFF.

The CDR3 region is CASKPGTSRPRTGELFF. The chain combines TRBV6-1 with TRBJ2-2; TCRdb gives TRBD2 as the D gene, but with no DNA this cannot be confirmed. The germline V gene has CDR1 MNHNS and CDR2 SASEGT. This CDR3 comprises 17 residues.

The V and J genes are TRBV7-2 and TRBJ2-1; the TRBD1 assignment by TCRdb is unverifiable without DNA. CDR3 length: 17 residues. The germline gives CDR1 SGHTA, CDR2 FQGNSA. The CDR3: CASSRGGALGSYNEQFF.

V gene TRBV7-9 combines with J gene TRBJ2-3. Germline V CDR1 and CDR2: SEHNR, FQNEAQ (reference sequence). CDR3 length: 12 amino acids. CDR3 residues: CASSFWTDTQYF.

V gene TRBV6-6 combines with J gene TRBJ2-7; the TCRdb call, TRBD1, lacks DNA for checking. This CDR3 region has 14 residues. The germline V gene has CDR1 MNHNY and CDR2 SVGAGI (reference sequence). The CDR3 loop is CASSGTEVSYEQYF.

The V call is TRBV6-1, the J call TRBJ2-5; lacking DNA, the TRBD2 call made by TCRdb goes unchecked. The germline gives CDR1 MNHNS, CDR2 SASEGT. The CDR3 consists of 14 residues. CDR3 sequence reads: CASTSGRRQETQYF.

The J gene is TRBJ1-3, the V gene TRBV3-1; TCRdb reports TRBD1, a call that lacks DNA to check it against. Per germline, CDR1 LGHDT and CDR2 YNNKEL (reference sequence). The CDR3 extends over 19 amino acids. CDR3 sequence: CASSQDGGQRTGAGNTIYF.

This rearrangement joins TRBV29-1 to TRBJ1-5. The germline gives CDR1 SQVTM, CDR2 ANQGSEA. The CDR3 is 11 amino acids. The CDR3 loop is CSAGGRKPQHF. Full variable domain (missing parts from reference TRBV29-1 and TRBJ1-5): SAVISQKPSRDICQRGTSLTIQCQVDSQVTMMFWYRQQPGQSLTLIATANQGSEATYESGFVIDKFPISRPNLTFSTLTVSNMSPEDSSIYLCSAGGRKPQHFGDGTRLSIL.

V gene TRBV20-1 combines with J gene TRBJ1-2; with no DNA, the TCRdb D assignment of TRBD1 cannot be verified. This CDR3 contains 14 residues. Germline CDR1 DFQATT, CDR2 SNEGSKA (reference sequence). CDR3 protein: CSAPPGGGDYGYTF.

CDR3 amino acids: CASSFKETQYF. J is TRBJ2-5 and V is TRBV5-1. Germline V gene lookup returns CDR1 SGHRS and CDR2 YFSETQ. CDR3 size: 11 residues.

This sequence joins TRBV6-1 and TRBJ1-1; TCRdb gives TRBD1 as the D gene, but with no DNA this cannot be confirmed. The CDR3 spans 17 residues. Germline lookup yields CDR1 MNHNS and CDR2 SASEGT. CDR3 region: CASSLGSGGALNTEAFF.

This chain links TRBV9 with TRBJ2-3; no DNA is available, so the TRBD1 call from TCRdb remains unchecked. CDR1 is SGDLS and CDR2 is YYNGEE in the germline V gene. This CDR3 is 14 amino acids long. CDR3: CASSPEGGTDTQYF.

The chain's CDR3 is CASSWPLERTDTQYF. V usage is TRBV13 and J usage is TRBJ2-3; there is no DNA to check the TCRdb D call of TRBD2. The germline gives CDR1 PRHDT, CDR2 FYEKMQ (reference sequence). The CDR3 covers 15 residues.

The chain combines TRBV20-1 with TRBJ2-4; there is no DNA to check the TCRdb D call of TRBD1. The CDR3 loop spans 19 amino acids. Germline V CDR1 and CDR2: DFQATT, SNEGSKA (reference sequence). CDR3 protein: CSAREGTPKLYLAKNIQYF.

The chain carries TRBV19 and TRBJ2-4; checking the TCRdb D call of TRBD1 is not possible without DNA. This CDR3 region has 15 residues. Per the germline V gene, CDR1 is LNHDA and CDR2 is SQIVND (reference sequence). Here the CDR3 reads CASSIDSGGPNIQYF. Full variable domain (outside the CDR3, taken from reference TRBV19 and TRBJ2-4): DGGITQSPKYLFRKEGQNVTLSCEQNLNHDAMYWYRQDPGQGLRLIYYSQIVNDFQKGDIAEGYSVSREKKESFPLTVTSAQKNPTAFYLCASSIDSGGPNIQYFGAGTRLSVL.

The rearrangement links TRBV6-5 to TRBJ1-1; the D call of TRBD1 rests on TCRdb alone, since no DNA is present to check it. Germline V gene data show CDR1 as MNHEY and CDR2 as SVGAGI. This CDR3 is built from 14 residues. The chain's CDR3 is CASSYFGKGTEAFF.

This chain uses TRBV7-8 with TRBJ1-2; TCRdb calls TRBD1, which cannot be checked without DNA. The CDR3 contains 12 residues. Germline-derived CDR1 and CDR2 are SGHVS and FQNEAQ. The CDR3 sequence: CASGQGNYGYTF.

The chain carries TRBV21-1 and TRBJ2-2. TRBV21-1 is a pseudogene segment. The CDR3 loop spans 12 amino acids. The CDR3: CASKIFRGELFF.

J is TRBJ2-1 and V is TRBV5-1; with no DNA, the TCRdb D assignment of TRBD2 cannot be verified. The germline V gene encodes CDR1 SGHRS and CDR2 YFSETQ. The CDR3 runs 15 residues. The CDR3 protein is CASSPEVRPGNEQFF.

J is TRBJ1-5 and V is TRBV19; TCRdb gives TRBD1 as the D gene, but with no DNA this cannot be confirmed. Germline assignment: CDR1 LNHDA and CDR2 SQIVND (reference sequence). The CDR3 covers 19 residues. Here the CDR3 reads CASSIVLGQGASSNQPQHF.